This T cell receptor (beta chain) was retrieved from a study of T cells after somatic rescue of genetic block. Germline V CDR1 and CDR2: SNHLY, FYNNEI. The CDR3 spans 17 residues. V lost 0 bases and J lost 3, with 15 bases in between. Produced via immunoSEQ multiplex PCR; TCRdb's table is partial and in-frame only. Of roughly 65,000 clones listed, under 95% are singletons. The chain couples TRBV2 to TRBJ1-5; D gene ambiguous. Specimen: peripheral blood mononuclear cells (PBMCs). This clonotype originated in a man aged 35 to 55. Here the CDR3 reads CASSEAGRGTYNQPQHF. The DNA of the CDR3 is TGTGCCAGCAGTGAAGCTGGGCGGGGAACGTACAATCAGCCCCAGCATTTT. The variable domain in full, with the rest retrieved from reference TRBV2 and TRBJ1-5, is EPEVTQTPSHQVTQMGQEVILRCVPISNHLYFYWYRQILGQKVEFLVSFYNNEISEKSEIFDDQFSVERPDGSNFTLKIRSTKLEDSAMYFCASSEAGRGTYNQPQHFGDGTRLSIL.